The clone carrying this T cell receptor (beta chain) has more than one count but fewer than ten. This specimen belongs to a study of human T cells and chemical hapten exposure. TCRdb independently ran MiXCR on the RACE reads; one entry per CDR3 protein. The sample comprises more than 300,000 distinct CDR3 sequences, about 5% of which are singletons, and more than 8% rests with the top ten. The time point: pre-sensitization, week 0. Stated treatment: therapeutic diphenylcyclopropenone sensitization with weekly scalp DPC. V shed 6 bases and J shed 0 bases, with 9 bases lying between them. The germline V gene has CDR1 MNHEY and CDR2 SVGEGT. This CDR3 is 14 amino acids long.

Source: whole blood, taken in connection with sensitization to the hapten diphenylcyclopropenone (DPC). V and J are TRBV6-2 or TRBV6-3 and TRBJ1-5, with D hard to call. The TCR comes from a woman aged 18-30 years with alopecia areata. Some clones in this sample may be carry-over from other donors' samples. The CDR3 sequence: CASRDGGSNQPQHF. CDR3 nucleotides: TGTGCCAGCAGGGATGGTGGTAGCAATCAGCCCCAGCATTTT.